One sample yielded the 15 T cell receptor beta chains listed below, sequenced in a study of blood T cell repertoires in COVID-19. Clones were read by immunoSEQ multiplex PCR, and TCRdb kept only the in-frame ones, dropping some. Of about 210,000 clones listed, about four fifths were seen once; the top ten hold 8.5% to 10%. Sequencing input: PBMCs or T cells enriched from blood (not recorded which). These receptors all stem from a woman in her fifties or sixties with acute COVID-19.

The rearrangement joins TRBV19 to TRBJ2-5, with 8 bases aligning to TRBD2. Germline-derived CDR1 and CDR2 are LNHDA and SQIVND (reference sequence). V was pared by 10 bases and J by 5 bases, with 3 bases of the junction left unmatched. CDR3 length equals 11 residues. In DNA, the CDR3 is TGTGCCACCCGGACTAGCGAGACCCAGTACTTC. Its protein product is CATRTSETQYF. The variable domain in full, completed from reference TRBV19 and TRBJ2-5, reads DGGITQSPKYLFRKEGQNVTLSCEQNLNHDAMYWYRQDPGQGLRLIYYSQIVNDFQKGDIAEGYSVSREKKESFPLTVTSAQKNPTAFYLCATRTSETQYFGPGTRLLVL.

The rearrangement uses TRBV19 and TRBJ1-5, with D hard to call. This CDR3 spans 16 amino acids. Trimming left V 5 bases short and J 0 bases short, with 14 bases between. The germline gives CDR1 LNHDA, CDR2 SQIVND (reference sequence). CDR3 sequence reads: CASSSAVPYSNQPQHF. As DNA, the CDR3 is TGTGCCAGTAGTTCAGCGGTCCCGTATAGCAATCAGCCCCAGCATTTT.

This chain uses TRBV6-2 or TRBV6-3 with TRBJ2-1; 14 bases agree with TRBD2. J was trimmed by 0 bases and V by 4 bases; bases with no gene match: 5. CDR1 MNHEY and CDR2 SVGEGT come from the germline V gene. The CDR3 totals 18 residues. The CDR3: CASSSTSGGGSSYNEQFF. CDR3 coding DNA: TGTGCCAGCAGTTCGACTAGCGGGGGGGGCAGCTCCTACAATGAGCAGTTCTTC.

The rearrangement uses TRBV5-4 and TRBJ1-3; no reliable D call. CDR3 length equals 15 residues. Trimming took 0 bases from V and 0 from J, leaving 7 bases between them. The germline V gene has CDR1 SGHNT and CDR2 YYREEE (reference sequence). Here the CDR3 DNA reads TGTGCCAGCAGCTTGGGCCAGTTCTCTGGAAACACCATATATTTT. Translating it yields CASSLGQFSGNTIYF.

The chain uses TRBV11-3 and TRBJ1-1; the D is unclear. CDR3 length: 11 amino acids. Germline-derived CDR1 and CDR2 are SGHNT and YENEEA. Trimming took off 7 bases at V and 5 bases at J, with 8 bases between the two ends. The CDR3 region is CASMGGTEAFF. For the CDR3, the DNA is TGTGCCAGCATGGGCGGGACTGAAGCTTTCTTT.

This clone was seen once. The chain joins TRBV27 to TRBJ2-6, with unresolved D. In germline, CDR1 is MNHEY, CDR2 SMNVEV (reference sequence). CDR3 length: 15 amino acids. V lost 6 bases and J lost 1, with 10 bases in between. The CDR3 here is CASRLSLSGANVLTF. DNA for the CDR3: TGTGCCAGCAGGCTATCACTTTCTGGGGCCAACGTCCTGACTTTC.

This clone came up many times. The V call is TRBV5-1, the J call TRBJ2-5; 7 nucleotides match TRBD1. This CDR3 region has 17 residues. The junction had 9 bases not matched to a gene; V was cut back by 0 bases and J by 1 base. From germline, CDR1 is SGHRS and CDR2 YFSETQ. The CDR3 loop reads CASSLGGTTGRQETQYF. In nucleotides, the CDR3 is TGCGCCAGCAGCTTGGGGGGAACGACAGGGCGCCAAGAGACCCAGTACTTC.

This chain connects TRBV7-8 to TRBJ1-2; 9 bases fit TRBD1. The germline V gene has CDR1 SGHVS and CDR2 FQNEAQ. This CDR3 region has 15 residues. After removal of 5 bases from V and 3 bases from J, the junction contained 7 bases not matched to a gene. This CDR3 reads CASSLNRGLDYGYTF. CDR3 nucleotide sequence: TGTGCCAGCAGCCTCAACAGGGGGCTCGACTATGGCTACACCTTC.

About this clone: Other DNA sequences in this sample translate to the same CDR3. This chain connects TRBV7-9 to TRBJ2-7; 8 nucleotides agree with TRBD1. The junction had 7 bases not matched to a gene; V was cut back by 5 bases and J by 4 bases. This CDR3 is built from 14 residues. Germline CDR1 and CDR2: SEHNR and FQNEAQ (reference sequence). For the CDR3, the DNA is TGTGCCAGCAGCCTCGGACAGGGTGGGTACGAGCAGTACTTC. It specifies CASSLGQGGYEQYF.

The V and J genes are TRBV5-1 and TRBJ2-5; the match to TRBD2 covers 12 bases. This CDR3 has 18 residues. Unmatched junction bases numbered 8, after V lost 1 base and J lost 1 base. Germline V gene data show CDR1 as SGHRS and CDR2 as YFSETQ. The CDR3 here is CASSLPYSSGRAQETQYF. The CDR3 coding sequence is TGCGCCAGCAGCTTGCCGTATTCTAGCGGGAGGGCCCAAGAGACCCAGTACTTC.

This chain joins TRBV7-2 and TRBJ1-5; D gene uncertain. The CDR3 totals 15 residues. The V end lost 5 bases, the J end lost 3 bases, and 14 bases lay between the germline ends. Germline CDR1 and CDR2: SGHTA and FQGNSA. CDR3: CASSAGIMVNQPQHF. DNA for the CDR3: TGTGCCAGCAGCGCGGGAATTATGGTCAATCAGCCCCAGCATTTT.

DNA for the CDR3: TGTGCCAGCTCACCGGGACAGGGACACTACGAGCAGTACTTC. Protein: CASSPGQGHYEQYF. The genes are TRBV18 and TRBJ2-7, with 9 positions matching TRBD1. CDR3 length: 14 residues. Germline CDR1 and CDR2: KGHSH and LQKENI. Trimming at V came to 3 bases and at J to 3 bases, leaving 3 bases not matched to a gene.

V is TRBV12-3 or TRBV12-4 and J is TRBJ2-7; no reliable D call. The CDR3 spans 13 residues. The V end lost 3 bases, the J end lost 0 bases, and 6 bases lay between the germline ends. CDR3 DNA: TGTGCCAGCAGTTTGGGCAGCTCCTACGAGCAGTACTTC. This codes for CASSLGSSYEQYF.

The CDR3, as DNA: TGTGCCTGGAGTTTAGGTGGGGCCCGCTACAATGAGCAGTTCTTC. It codes for CAWSLGGARYNEQFF. The chain couples TRBV30 to TRBJ2-1, with a weak D call TRBD1 (5 bases). This CDR3 is built from 15 residues. Germline assignment: CDR1 GTSNPN and CDR2 SVGIG (reference sequence). Deletions cut 2 bases from V and 3 bases from J, with 14 bases between.

A few counts support this clone. V and J are TRBV11-2 and TRBJ2-5, with 9 bases lining up with TRBD2. The CDR3 covers 17 residues. V shed 6 bases, J shed 4 bases, and the junction held 15 bases outside the gene matches. Germline lookup yields CDR1 SGHAT and CDR2 FQNNGV. The chain's CDR3 is CASSLFVARGGRETQYF. The CDR3 region has the DNA TGTGCCAGCAGTTTGTTTGTGGCGCGGGGGGGCCGAGAGACCCAGTACTTC.